This T cell receptor (beta chain) appears in the sequencing data of a study of blood T cell repertoires in COVID-19. Repertoires were generated with immunoSEQ multiplex PCR, while TCRdb's copy carries only in-frame clones and drops some. Of under 200,000 clones listed, 80% to 90% were seen once; the top ten hold 9.5% to 13%. Trimming removed 1 base from V and 8 bases from J, with 9 bases in between. This CDR3 is built from 12 residues. J is TRBJ1-2 and V is TRBV5-3, with D uncertain. TRBV5-3 has ORF status, its function being uncertain. The sequenced sample was peripheral blood. This receptor was obtained from an older woman with COVID-19, enrolled during active disease. Written as DNA, the CDR3 is TGTGCCAGAAGCTTGAACCGCGGGGGCTACACCTTC. This codes for CARSLNRGGYTF.